This T cell receptor beta chain emerged from a study of early T cells in non-severe SARS-CoV-2 infection. Turning to the study itself: Chains were not paired, and sequencing was done on bulk RNA from unsorted whole blood.

Details on this clonotype: Its antigen is currently unknown.

The study, taken as a whole, reports: Reliance on VDJdb matching favored anti-spike CD8 responses; private and CD4 specificities were missed.

The ends were cut back, 7 bases at V and 4 bases at J, with 17 bases in the middle. The CDR3 loop spans 15 amino acids. Each single cDNA molecule received a unique molecular identifier. TCRdb called the 5' RACE reads again in MiXCR, with one record for every CDR3 protein. The profile shows 25,000 or so distinct CDR3 sequences, over 2.5% of them singletons. The material sequenced was whole blood. This rearrangement joins TRBV12-3 or TRBV12-4 to TRBJ2-1; D possibly uses TRBD1 or TRBD2 (6 bases each). The TCR was taken from an adult who was a healthcare worker with PCR-confirmed SARS-CoV-2 infection or an uninfected control (not recorded which). CDR3 in DNA: TGTGCCAGCACCACGATTTGGGGGGCGTACAATGAGCAGTTCTTC. Translating gives CASTTIWGAYNEQFF.